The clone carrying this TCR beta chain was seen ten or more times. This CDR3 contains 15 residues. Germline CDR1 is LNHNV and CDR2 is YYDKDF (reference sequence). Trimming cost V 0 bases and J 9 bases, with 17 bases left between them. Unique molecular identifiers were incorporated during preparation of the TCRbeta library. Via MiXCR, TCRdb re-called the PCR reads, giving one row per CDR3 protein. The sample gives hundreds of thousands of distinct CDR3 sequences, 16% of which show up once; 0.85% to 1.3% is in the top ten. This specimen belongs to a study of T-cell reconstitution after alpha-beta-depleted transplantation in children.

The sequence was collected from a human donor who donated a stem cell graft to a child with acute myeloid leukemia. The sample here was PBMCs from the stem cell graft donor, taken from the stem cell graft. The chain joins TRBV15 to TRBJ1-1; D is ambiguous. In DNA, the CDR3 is TGTGCCACCAGCAGAGATGGGGATTGGGGTCCGAAAGCTTTCTTT. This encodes CATSRDGDWGPKAFF.